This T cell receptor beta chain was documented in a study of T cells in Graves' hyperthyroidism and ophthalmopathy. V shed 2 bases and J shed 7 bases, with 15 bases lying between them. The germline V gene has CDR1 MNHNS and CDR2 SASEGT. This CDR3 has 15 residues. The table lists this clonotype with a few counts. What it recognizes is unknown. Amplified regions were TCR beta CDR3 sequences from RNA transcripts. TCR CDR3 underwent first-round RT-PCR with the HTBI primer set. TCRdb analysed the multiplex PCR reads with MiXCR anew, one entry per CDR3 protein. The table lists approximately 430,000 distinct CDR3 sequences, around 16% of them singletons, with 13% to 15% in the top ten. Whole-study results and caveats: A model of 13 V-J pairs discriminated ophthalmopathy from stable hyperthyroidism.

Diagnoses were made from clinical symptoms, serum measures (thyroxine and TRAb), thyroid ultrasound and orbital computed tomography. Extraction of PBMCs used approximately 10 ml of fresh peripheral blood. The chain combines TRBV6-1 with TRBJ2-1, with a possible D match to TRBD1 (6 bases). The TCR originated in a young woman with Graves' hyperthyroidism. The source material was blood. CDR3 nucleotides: TGTGCCAGCAGTGAATGGCAGGGGTCTCGGAATGAGCAGTTCTTC. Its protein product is CASSEWQGSRNEQFF.